This passage covers 9 T cell receptor beta chains from one sample sequenced in a study of blood T cell repertoires in COVID-19. The assay was immunoSEQ multiplex PCR, and TCRdb's table has in-frame clones only and misses some. The sample consists of under 200,000 clones, around four fifths of them appearing once. Material: peripheral blood. Receptors were obtained from an older woman with COVID-19, enrolled during active disease.

The J gene is TRBJ2-5, the V gene TRBV19; D gene uncertain. Trimming stripped 0 bases from V and 1 base from J, with 3 bases between. Germline CDR1 and CDR2: LNHDA and SQIVND (reference sequence). The CDR3 spans 13 residues. CDR3 loop: CASSIDGQETQYF. CDR3 DNA: TGTGCCAGTAGTATAGACGGCCAAGAGACCCAGTACTTC.

The CDR3 nucleotides are TGTGCCAGCAAATTATGGGGGGTTTCCTTAGCCACAGATACGCAGTATTTT. This codes for CASKLWGVSLATDTQYF. The chain links TRBV27 to TRBJ2-3; possibly TRBD2 for D (6 bases). Trimming shortened V by 7 bases and J by 2 bases, and 22 bases separated the two germline ends. The CDR3 contains 17 residues. Per germline, CDR1 MNHEY and CDR2 SMNVEV (reference sequence).

The chain has TRBV28 and TRBJ1-1; no clear D. CDR1 is MDHEN and CDR2 is SYDVKM in the germline V gene. V was cut by 5 bases and J by 0 bases, with 10 bases left in between. The CDR3 extends over 14 amino acids. CDR3 protein: CASSLYGMNTEAFF. CDR3 DNA sequence: TGTGCCAGCAGTCTATACGGGATGAACACTGAAGCTTTCTTT.

A single count supports this clone. This chain links TRBV12-3 or TRBV12-4 with TRBJ1-1; D call uncertain. This CDR3 comprises 11 residues. With 8 bases removed from V and 4 bases from J, the gap between germline ends came to 8 bases. CDR3 coding DNA: TGTGCCAGCCGCGGGTTCACTGAAGCTTTCTTT. Its translation: CASRGFTEAFF.

The rearrangement joins TRBV27 to TRBJ2-2; perhaps TRBD2 as D (7 bases). Trimming removed 2 bases from V and 5 bases from J, with 12 bases in between. The germline V gene has CDR1 MNHEY and CDR2 SMNVEV (reference sequence). There are 15 residues in the CDR3. DNA of the CDR3: TGTGCCAGCAGTTTACGGGGGGCCGTAACCGGGGAGCTGTTTTTT. It codes for CASSLRGAVTGELFF.

This clone came up once. This chain links TRBV20-1 with TRBJ2-1; 7 nucleotides match TRBD1. V shed 4 bases, J shed 8 bases, and the junction held 11 bases outside the gene matches. This CDR3 has 14 amino acids. The germline V gene encodes CDR1 DFQATT and CDR2 SNEGSKA (reference sequence). CDR3 nucleotides: TGCAGTGCTAATGAGGGGACAGCAACCTATGAGCAGTTCTTC. Residues: CSANEGTATYEQFF.

This clone has just one count. The chain has TRBV4-1 and TRBJ2-1; TRBD2 matches at 12 bases. This CDR3 region has 18 residues. CDR1 MGHRA and CDR2 YSYEKL come from the germline V gene. V gave up 0 bases and J gave up 4 bases; unmatched junction bases: 7. The CDR3 is CASSQDLTSGGLYNEQFF. Here the CDR3 DNA reads TGCGCCAGCAGCCAAGATTTGACTAGCGGGGGCCTTTACAATGAGCAGTTCTTC.

This clone was detected a few times. The junction departs from the called germline gene at one end, perhaps through a read error. The chain has TRBV29-1 and TRBJ2-3, with 8 bases that match TRBD2. Germline loops: CDR1 SQVTM, CDR2 ANQGSEA. The CDR3 has 13 residues. The DNA of the CDR3 is TGCACCGTTGGGAGCGGGAGACCAGATACGCAGTATTTT. It specifies CTVGSGRPDTQYF.

V usage is TRBV27 and J usage is TRBJ2-2; TRBD2 might be the D (6 bases). The CDR3 is 16 residues long. Trimming removed 7 bases from V and 5 bases from J, with 20 bases in between. Per germline, CDR1 MNHEY and CDR2 SMNVEV (reference sequence). The CDR3 here is CASTRLLGAGTGELFF. The CDR3 nucleotides are TGTGCCAGCACTAGACTTCTAGGTGCGGGGACCGGGGAGCTGTTTTTT.